The TCR beta chain described here comes from a study of T cells in Graves' hyperthyroidism and ophthalmopathy. V was pared by 7 bases and J by 5 bases, with 10 bases of the junction left unmatched. This CDR3 is 14 amino acids long. RNA transcripts were the template for amplifying TCR beta CDR3 regions. The HTBI primer set served for first-round RT-PCR of the TCR CDR3. One entry per CDR3 protein, called by TCRdb with MiXCR from the multiplex PCR reads. The sample shows more than 500,000 distinct CDR3 sequences, about 15% of them seen only once. This clonotype was found many times. V is TRBV12-3 or TRBV12-4 and J is TRBJ2-5; 7 bases map to TRBD2. The sequenced material came from blood. This clonotype was sampled from a woman aged 40 to 50 with Graves' hyperthyroidism. CDR3 amino acids: CASTPGGSMETQYF. DNA of the CDR3: TGTGCCAGCACCCCGGGGGGTAGTATGGAGACCCAGTACTTC.